A single sample gave rise to the 25 T cell receptor beta chains below, sequenced in a study of CD8+ T cells in alopecia areata (dated by TCRdb to the late 2010s). Library preparation employed the immunoSEQ multiplex PCR assay. For TCR sequencing, RNA was extracted from every sample and reverse transcribed into cDNA to serve as template. Held by TCRdb, this immuneACCESS table contains in-frame sequences only and omits some clones. Under half of the omission traces to an unresolved V gene where checked; the cause of the rest is unknown. The sample contains more than 130,000 clones, around 82% of them found a single time. Clones ranked in the top ten supply roughly 25% of the sample. What this sample's time point label stands for: 4 weeks on oral tofacitinib. What this sample's treatment or condition label stands for: oral pan-JAK inhibitor, 5-10 mg twice daily. Sequenced here: CD8+ T cells sorted from blood, sampled at week 4, from a patient treated with tofacitinib. These receptors were obtained from a human donor with alopecia areata.

The chain combines TRBV29-1 with TRBJ2-7; D perhaps matches TRBD1 (5 bases). The V and J ends lost 3 bases and 11 bases respectively, with 14 bases between them. Germline CDR1 SQVTM, CDR2 ANQGSEA. CDR3 length equals 11 residues. The CDR3 protein is CSVEVQAIEYF. In DNA form, the CDR3 reads TGCAGCGTTGAGGTACAGGCGATCGAGTACTTC.

The gene calls are TRBV2 and TRBJ2-3; D may correspond to TRBD1 or TRBD2 (5 bases each). This CDR3 region has 13 residues. Trimming stripped 7 bases from V and 0 bases from J, with 8 bases between. Germline V gene sequence: CDR1 SNHLY, CDR2 FYNNEI. DNA for the CDR3: TGTGCCAGCAAGGGACCCAGCACAGATACGCAGTATTTT. Its protein product is CASKGPSTDTQYF.

This clone was recorded many times. The chain uses TRBV4-3 and TRBJ2-1; no definite D call. This CDR3 spans 15 amino acids. V shed 0 bases and J shed 6 bases, with 12 bases lying between them. The germline V gene encodes CDR1 LGHNA and CDR2 YSLEER. This chain's CDR3 is CASSQDWASGNEQFF. CDR3 DNA: TGCGCCAGCAGCCAAGATTGGGCTTCTGGCAATGAGCAGTTCTTC.

V and J are TRBV7-9 and TRBJ1-6, with TRBD1 matching over 8 bases. Germline lookup yields CDR1 SEHNR and CDR2 FQNEAQ (reference sequence). J was trimmed by 6 bases and V by 6 bases; bases with no gene match: 4. The CDR3 covers 14 residues. This chain's CDR3 is CASRQGAGNSPLHF. The CDR3 nucleotides read TGTGCCAGCAGGCAGGGGGCGGGTAATTCACCCCTCCACTTT.

Written as DNA, the CDR3 is TGCGCCAGCAGCCCTCGGACAGCGAGCCCCGGGTACTTC. Translation gives CASSPRTASPGYF. The chain combines TRBV4-1 with TRBJ2-7; D might be TRBD1 (6 bases). Germline V gene lookup returns CDR1 MGHRA and CDR2 YSYEKL. V was pared by 4 bases and J by 12 bases, with 19 bases between. This CDR3 is 13 amino acids long.

The rearrangement joins TRBV7-9 to TRBJ2-3, with 11 bases lining up with TRBD2. Germline values: CDR1 SEHNR, CDR2 FQNEAQ (reference sequence). J lost 3 bases, V lost 2 bases, and 1 base had no gene match. The CDR3 loop spans 15 amino acids. In DNA form, the CDR3 reads TGTGCCAGCAGCTTAACTAGCGGGGGAACAGATACGCAGTATTTT. It translates to CASSLTSGGTDTQYF.

This clone has only one observation. V and J are TRBV7-9 and TRBJ2-3; D possibly corresponds to TRBD2 (5 bases). Germline V CDR1 and CDR2: SEHNR, FQNEAQ (reference sequence). Trimming left V 8 bases short and J 6 bases short, with 15 bases between. The CDR3 runs 13 residues. CDR3 DNA: TGTGCCAGCGCCGGACTTGCTCGGGATACGCAGTATTTT. Translation gives CASAGLARDTQYF. Supplemented by reference TRBV7-9 and TRBJ2-3, the full variable domain reads DTGVSQNPRHKITKRGQNVTFRCDPISEHNRLYWYRQTLGQGPEFLTYFQNEAQLEKSRLLSDRFSAERPKGSFSTLEIQRTEQGDSAMYLCASAGLARDTQYFGPGTRLTVL.

The V call is TRBV7-8, the J call TRBJ1-2; the match to TRBD1 covers 8 bases. Trimming at V came to 5 bases and at J to 2 bases, leaving 7 bases not matched to a gene. This CDR3 region has 15 residues. The germline CDR1 and CDR2 sequences are SGHVS and FQNEAQ. CDR3: CASSLTGGDNYGYTF. CDR3 nucleotides: TGTGCCAGCAGCCTTACAGGGGGGGACAACTATGGCTACACCTTC.

The J gene is TRBJ2-7, the V gene TRBV10-3; 8 nucleotides match TRBD1. V dropped 3 bases and J dropped 6; count of bases not matched to a gene: 4. Germline V gene data show CDR1 as ENHRY and CDR2 as SYGVKD. This CDR3 has 13 amino acids. The CDR3 region is CAISDTGGSEQYF. Here the CDR3 DNA reads TGTGCCATCAGTGATACAGGGGGTAGCGAGCAGTACTTC.

V usage is TRBV4-1 and J usage is TRBJ2-5; TRBD2 matches 11 bases. This CDR3 has 19 amino acids. V lost 0 bases and J lost 4; bases outside the gene matches: 13. CDR1 MGHRA and CDR2 YSYEKL come from the germline V gene. As DNA, the CDR3 is TGCGCCAGCAGCCAAGAGCCGTCTAGCGGGGGGCTATCAGGAGAGACCCAGTACTTC. Protein sequence: CASSQEPSSGGLSGETQYF.

CDR3 amino acids: CASSQEILAMETQYF. CDR3 in DNA: TGTGCCAGCAGCCAAGAGATACTAGCGATGGAGACCCAGTACTTC. The gene calls are TRBV4-2 and TRBJ2-5, with TRBD2 identical over 7 bases. The CDR3 is made up of 15 amino acids. Germline CDR1 and CDR2: LGHNA and YNFKEQ. J was trimmed by 5 bases and V by 0 bases; bases with no gene match: 6.

This clone has a single count. Written as DNA, the CDR3 is TGTGCCAGCAGCTTCGGAGGCTATGGCTACACCTTC. This encodes CASSFGGYGYTF. V usage is TRBV7-2 and J usage is TRBJ1-2; the D is unclear. The germline gives CDR1 SGHTA, CDR2 FQGNSA. Trimming removed 3 bases from V and 4 bases from J, with 6 bases in between. This CDR3 has 12 amino acids.

The V and J genes are TRBV9 and TRBJ2-3; no definite D call. This CDR3 contains 15 residues. CDR1 is SGDLS and CDR2 is YYNGEE in the germline V gene. V gave up 0 bases and J gave up 6 bases, with 14 bases separating them. Written as DNA, the CDR3 is TGTGCCAGCAGCGTAGGTCTCTCCCGTCCCGATACGCAGTATTTT. Protein: CASSVGLSRPDTQYF.

In this sample, this clone turned up once. The rearrangement uses TRBV5-1 and TRBJ2-3; the match to TRBD2 covers 8 bases. CDR3 length: 15 amino acids. Germline lookup yields CDR1 SGHRS and CDR2 YFSETQ. V was clipped by 10 bases and J by 0 bases; unmatched bases: 10. The CDR3 region is CAPSKGGGSTDTQYF. In DNA, the CDR3 is TGCGCCCCCAGTAAGGGCGGGGGGAGCACAGATACGCAGTATTTT.

V usage is TRBV11-1 and J usage is TRBJ2-7, with a possible D match to TRBD2 (5 bases). The CDR3 is 17 residues long. Germline V gives CDR1 SGHAT, CDR2 FQDESV (reference sequence). V was clipped by 1 base and J by 3 bases, with 19 bases between them. The CDR3 DNA follows: TGTGCCAGCAGCTTAGAAAGAGGGCCAGGACCACTCTACGAGCAGTACTTC. This sequence encodes CASSLERGPGPLYEQYF.

This chain joins TRBV7-8 and TRBJ2-3; 8 bases fit TRBD2. The CDR3 runs 15 residues. CDR1 SGHVS and CDR2 FQNEAQ come from the germline V gene. V dropped 2 bases and J dropped 1; count of bases not matched to a gene: 2. This CDR3 reads CASSLPGGRTDTQYF. The CDR3 region has the DNA TGTGCCAGCAGCTTACCGGGGGGGCGCACAGATACGCAGTATTTT.

V and J are TRBV2 and TRBJ1-1; TRBD1 agrees at 7 bases. With 2 bases clipped from V and 5 bases from J, the junction kept 8 bases outside the gene matches. Germline assignment: CDR1 SNHLY and CDR2 FYNNEI. There are 15 residues in the CDR3. The CDR3 DNA is TGTGCCAGCAGTGAACCGACAGGGTCAAGGACTGAAGCTTTCTTT. This translates into CASSEPTGSRTEAFF.

The chain joins TRBV6-6 to TRBJ2-2; 8 nucleotides align to TRBD1. The CDR3 is made up of 13 amino acids. The germline V gene has CDR1 MNHNY and CDR2 SVGAGI (reference sequence). The V and J ends lost 6 bases and 7 bases, in that order; junction bases with no gene match: 4. The CDR3 DNA reads TGTGCCAGCAGCCAGACAGGGGACGGGGAGCTGTTTTTT. This gives the protein CASSQTGDGELFF.

This clone was counted once. V gene TRBV27 combines with J gene TRBJ2-2; 8 bases line up with TRBD1. The CDR3 length is 16 residues. The ends lost 5 bases at V and 8 bases at J; junction bases unmatched: 13. CDR1 and CDR2 (germline): MNHEY, SMNVEV (reference sequence). The CDR3 spells CASSRTRTGMMGELFF. The CDR3, as DNA: TGTGCCAGCAGTCGTACGCGGACAGGGATGATGGGGGAGCTGTTTTTT.

The V and J genes are TRBV4-1 and TRBJ2-3; 8 bases line up with TRBD2. J lost 7 bases, V lost 0 bases, and 9 bases had no gene match. The CDR3 has 16 residues. Germline CDR1 reads MGHRA; CDR2 reads YSYEKL. The CDR3 nucleotides are TGCGCCAGCAGCCAAGATCCGGCTAGCGGGCTCCATACGCAGTATTTT. Protein sequence: CASSQDPASGLHTQYF.

The chain couples TRBV7-9 to TRBJ2-1, with 11 bases lining up with TRBD2. This CDR3 is built from 15 residues. V lost 4 bases, J lost 3 bases, and 2 bases stayed unmatched. CDR1 and CDR2 (germline): SEHNR, FQNEAQ (reference sequence). DNA for the CDR3: TGTGCCAGCAGCTATACTAGCGGGGGCTACAATGAGCAGTTCTTC. It is translated as CASSYTSGGYNEQFF. The full variable domain, its missing parts supplied by reference TRBV7-9 and TRBJ2-1, is DTGVSQNPRHKITKRGQNVTFRCDPISEHNRLYWYRQTLGQGPEFLTYFQNEAQLEKSRLLSDRFSAERPKGSFSTLEIQRTEQGDSAMYLCASSYTSGGYNEQFFGPGTRLTVL.

The chain recombines TRBV7-9 with TRBJ2-7; D not resolved. Trimming removed 8 bases at V and 4 bases at J, with 12 bases between. There are 12 residues in the CDR3. Germline CDR1 reads SEHNR; CDR2 reads FQNEAQ (reference sequence). The CDR3 coding sequence is TGTGCCAGCGGTAGCCGGGCGTACGAGCAGTACTTC. It yields the protein CASGSRAYEQYF. Based on the CDR3 plus reference TRBV7-9 and TRBJ2-7, the full variable domain is DTGVSQNPRHKITKRGQNVTFRCDPISEHNRLYWYRQTLGQGPEFLTYFQNEAQLEKSRLLSDRFSAERPKGSFSTLEIQRTEQGDSAMYLCASGSRAYEQYFGPGTRLTVT.

The V gene is TRBV15, the J gene TRBJ2-3, with 9 bases lining up with TRBD2. J gave up 5 bases and V 5 bases, and 8 bases lay outside the gene matches. The CDR3 has 15 residues. CDR1 LNHNV and CDR2 YYDKDF come from the germline V gene (reference sequence). CDR3 coding DNA: TGTGCCACCAGCCCCCGAGCGGGAGGCGTAGATACGCAGTATTTT. Its translation is CATSPRAGGVDTQYF.

The J gene is TRBJ2-7, the V gene TRBV10-3, with TRBD2 matching over 10 bases. Trimming cost V 3 bases and J 3 bases; bases outside gene matches: 8. Germline V gene sequence: CDR1 ENHRY, CDR2 SYGVKD. The CDR3 has 16 amino acids. CDR3 nucleotides: TGTGCCATCAGTGATTTAGCGGGGGGATCCATCTACGAGCAGTACTTC. It specifies CAISDLAGGSIYEQYF.

This clone showed up just once. This chain uses TRBV16 with TRBJ1-2; 7 bases agree with TRBD1. The ends lost 0 bases at V and 4 bases at J; junction bases unmatched: 8. Per the germline V gene, CDR1 is KGHSY and CDR2 is FQNENV. This CDR3 comprises 16 residues. CDR3: CASSQSPGDSLYGYTF. The DNA for the CDR3 is TGTGCCAGCAGCCAATCCCCTGGGGACAGCCTCTATGGCTACACCTTC.